The 21 T cell receptor beta chains given below trace back to one sample, sequenced in a study of human T cells and chemical hapten exposure. As to time point: patch test 2, 6 weeks after DPC sensitization. Indicated treatment: therapeutic diphenylcyclopropenone sensitization with weekly scalp DPC. One entry per CDR3 protein, called by TCRdb with MiXCR from the RACE reads. This table holds tens of thousands of distinct CDR3 sequences, approximately 10% found once. Material: whole blood, obtained in connection with sensitization to the hapten diphenylcyclopropenone (DPC). These receptors came from a man younger than 30 with alopecia areata. Some clones in this sample may be carry-over from other donors' samples.

This clonotype was detected ten times or more. This rearrangement joins TRBV7-9 to TRBJ2-5; 7 positions agree with TRBD2. Germline V CDR1 and CDR2: SEHNR, FQNEAQ (reference sequence). This CDR3 has 16 residues. Trimming took 4 bases from V and 0 from J; bases not matched to a gene: 8. Written as DNA, the CDR3 is TGTGCCAGCAGCTCGACTAGCAGTTTCTACCAAGAGACCCAGTACTTC. It encodes CASSSTSSFYQETQYF.

This clonotype was observed a handful of times. The chain couples TRBV12-3 or TRBV12-4 to TRBJ2-1; D may be TRBD1 or TRBD2 (5 bases each). Trimming removed 3 bases at V and 5 bases at J, with 11 bases between. The CDR3 sequence is 14 residues long. The CDR3, as DNA: TGTGCCAGCAGTTTTTACCGGGGACACAATGAGCAGTTCTTC. It codes for CASSFYRGHNEQFF.

The V call is TRBV20-1, the J call TRBJ2-1, with D possibly TRBD1 on 5 matching bases. CDR1 is DFQATT, CDR2 SNEGSKA, per germline (reference sequence). V was clipped by 6 bases and J by 3 bases, with 15 bases between them. This CDR3 spans 14 amino acids. CDR3 bases: TGCAGTGCCGATCCTCAGGGTTACTACAATGAGCAGTTCTTC. Protein sequence: CSADPQGYYNEQFF.

Remarks on this clonotype: Given a much more abundant clone one base away, this may be a read error. The chain employs TRBV4-1 and TRBJ1-6; 9 bases match TRBD1. Trimming at V came to 4 bases and at J to 8 bases, leaving 0 bases not matched to a gene. The V gene's germline CDR1 is MGHRA and CDR2 YSYEKL. This CDR3 is built from 13 residues. CDR3 loop: CASSRDRDSPLHF. The CDR3, as DNA: TGCGCCAGCAGCCGGGACAGGGATTCACCCCTCCACTTT.

This clonotype was picked up one time. This may arise from a read error, as a much more abundant clone is one base away. This chain joins TRBV3-1 and TRBJ2-7, with D perhaps matching TRBD2 (5 bases). Germline V gives CDR1 LGHDT, CDR2 YNNKEL (reference sequence). The CDR3 sequence is 16 residues long. The CDR3 here is CASSQDPGRLYYKQYV. CDR3 nucleotides: TGTGCCAGCAGCCAAGATCCGGGGAGACTCTACTACAAGCAGTACGTC.

This clonotype has just a few counts. This CDR3 reads CSADRVQTYGYTF. CDR3 nucleotides: TGCAGCGCAGACAGGGTACAAACCTATGGCTACACCTTC. This chain uses TRBV29-1 with TRBJ1-2; the match to TRBD1 covers 7 bases. The CDR3 has 13 residues. CDR1 is SQVTM, CDR2 ANQGSEA, per germline. V shed 7 bases, J shed 4 bases, and the junction held 9 bases outside the gene matches.

Ten or more counts support this clonotype. The rearrangement joins TRBV18 to TRBJ1-4; possible D gene TRBD1, 6 bases. The CDR3 has 13 residues. The germline V and J ends were trimmed by 4 bases and 8 bases, with 11 bases remaining between them. Germline V gives CDR1 KGHSH, CDR2 LQKENI. The CDR3 loop is CASSRTGTEKLFF. The CDR3 DNA is TGTGCCAGCTCACGAACAGGGACGGAAAAACTGTTTTTT. Full variable domain (missing parts from reference TRBV18 and TRBJ1-4): NAGVMQNPRHLVRRRGQEARLRCSPMKGHSHVYWYRQLPEEGLKFMVYLQKENIIDESGMPKERFSAEFPKEGPSILRIQQVVRGDSAAYFCASSRTGTEKLFFGSGTQLSVL.

This clonotype came up many times. The chain couples TRBV11-2 to TRBJ2-7, with a tentative D call TRBD2 (7 bases). Germline CDR1 is SGHAT and CDR2 is FQNNGV. The ends were cut back, 6 bases at V and 0 bases at J, with 18 bases in the middle. The CDR3 has 16 residues. This chain's CDR3 is CASSLEGGINSYEQYF. As DNA, the CDR3 is TGTGCCAGCAGTCTAGAGGGGGGGATAAACTCCTACGAGCAGTACTTC.

On this clonotype: This may be a read error: a much more frequent sequence differs by one nucleotide. This CDR3 is missing its conserved last phenylalanine or tryptophan, likely due to a read error. CDR3 sequence reads: CASSNPLQRGWSAYEQYL. CDR3 bases: TGTGCCAGCAGCAACCCCCTACAGAGGGGTTGGTCTGCCTACGAGCAGTACTTG. V and J are TRBV7-2 and TRBJ2-7; possibly TRBD1 or TRBD2 for D (5 bases each). Germline loops: CDR1 SGHTA, CDR2 FQGNSA. The V end was cut by 5 bases, the J end by 2 bases, with 25 bases between. CDR3 length equals 18 residues.

This chain uses TRBV6-4 with TRBJ2-3, with 9 bases fitting TRBD2. The CDR3 contains 15 residues. Germline trimming cut 3 bases from V and 6 bases from J; bases unmatched to any gene: 7. Germline CDR1 reads MRHNA; CDR2 reads SNTAGT. The CDR3 loop is CASSEGSGGPDTQYF. The CDR3 nucleotides read TGTGCCAGCAGTGAAGGGAGCGGGGGGCCTGATACGCAGTATTTT.

At least ten counts were recorded for this clonotype. The CDR3 region is CASTSRDRGQDTQYF. The CDR3 bases are TGTGCCAGCACCTCTAGGGACAGGGGGCAAGATACGCAGTATTTT. The rearrangement links TRBV5-4 to TRBJ2-3; 12 nucleotides line up with TRBD1. There are 15 residues in the CDR3. Germline loops: CDR1 SGHNT, CDR2 YYREEE (reference sequence). Losses at the gene ends were 6 bases for V and 5 bases for J; bases not matched to a gene: 7.

This clonotype has more than one count but fewer than ten. V usage is TRBV20-1 and J usage is TRBJ2-7; no reliable D call. Trimming took off 6 bases at V and 0 bases at J, with 9 bases between the two ends. The CDR3 length is 12 residues. Germline CDR1 reads DFQATT; CDR2 reads SNEGSKA (reference sequence). The CDR3 DNA sequence: TGCAGTGCCTTTTGGAGCTCCTACGAGCAGTACTTC. This sequence encodes CSAFWSSYEQYF.

This clonotype was found many times. This sequence joins TRBV19 and TRBJ1-5; 10 nucleotides align to TRBD1. The CDR3 contains 16 residues. J gave up 3 bases and V 5 bases, and 7 bases lay outside the gene matches. In germline, CDR1 is LNHDA, CDR2 SQIVND (reference sequence). The CDR3 DNA reads TGTGCCAGTAGTTTGGGTGGGACAGGGGCCAATCAGCCCCAGCATTTT. It codes for CASSLGGTGANQPQHF.

This clonotype was observed a few times. V usage is TRBV3-1 and J usage is TRBJ2-7; 10 bases fit TRBD2. With 6 bases clipped from V and 5 bases from J, the junction kept 7 bases outside the gene matches. CDR3 length equals 14 residues. Germline-derived CDR1 and CDR2 are LGHDT and YNNKEL (reference sequence). In DNA form, the CDR3 reads TGTGCCAGCAGACGGAGTAGCGGGGGGCACGAGCAGTACTTC. Its translation: CASRRSSGGHEQYF.

Many counts were recorded for this clonotype. The chain links TRBV29-1 to TRBJ1-1, with D unclear. The V and J ends lost 3 bases and 1 base respectively, with 6 bases between them. CDR3 length equals 12 residues. Germline V gene lookup returns CDR1 SQVTM and CDR2 ANQGSEA. The CDR3 reads CSVDGSNTEAFF. CDR3 DNA sequence: TGCAGCGTTGATGGGTCGAACACTGAAGCTTTCTTT.

The chain links TRBV10-2 to TRBJ1-1; unclear D gene. This CDR3 spans 14 amino acids. Germline values: CDR1 WSHSY, CDR2 SAAADI. V lost 6 bases to trimming and J lost 0 bases, with 11 bases between them. CDR3 nucleotides: TGCGCCAGCAGGGGTGCGGATATGAACACTGAAGCTTTCTTT. This gives the protein CASRGADMNTEAFF.

Only a few counts were recorded for this clonotype. The rearrangement uses TRBV4-1 and TRBJ1-2, with D perhaps matching TRBD1 (5 bases). V shed 2 bases and J shed 6 bases, with 13 bases lying between them. The length of the CDR3 is 14 residues. Per the germline V gene, CDR1 is MGHRA and CDR2 is YSYEKL. CDR3 bases: TGCGCCAGCAGCCAAATTATCAGGGAGCATGGCTACACCTTC. It is translated as CASSQIIREHGYTF.

This clonotype was recorded at least ten times. The CDR3 loop reads CASSLWTGENQPQHF. The CDR3 DNA sequence: TGTGCCAGCAGCCTATGGACAGGGGAGAATCAGCCCCAGCATTTT. V and J are TRBV5-5 and TRBJ1-5, with 9 bases that match TRBD1. Germline values: CDR1 SGHKS, CDR2 YYEKEE (reference sequence). The J segment lost 4 bases and the V segment lost 4 bases, leaving 6 bases of the junction unmatched. The CDR3 is 15 amino acids. Together with reference TRBV5-5 and TRBJ1-5, the CDR3 gives the full variable domain: DAGVTQSPTHLIKTRGQQVTLRCSPISGHKSVSWYQQVLGQGPQFIFQYYEKEERGRGNFPDRFSARQFPNYSSELNVNALLLGDSALYLCASSLWTGENQPQHFGDGTRLSIL.

This chain links TRBV12-3 or TRBV12-4 with TRBJ1-1; D is unclear. V gave up 3 bases and J gave up 4 bases, with 9 bases separating them. CDR3 length: 13 amino acids. The CDR3 DNA sequence: TGTGCCAGCAGTTTGTCGTGGGGCACTGAAGCTTTCTTT. It specifies CASSLSWGTEAFF.

This clonotype came up a few times. The chain combines TRBV29-1 with TRBJ1-2; 9 positions agree with TRBD1. Looked up from germline, CDR1 is SQVTM and CDR2 is ANQGSEA. Unmatched junction bases numbered 3, after V lost 6 bases and J lost 4 bases. The CDR3 consists of 12 residues. CDR3 region: CSVEGQGYGYTF. The DNA of the CDR3 is TGCAGCGTCGAGGGACAGGGCTATGGCTACACCTTC.

Ten or more counts support this clonotype. The rearrangement joins TRBV19 to TRBJ2-3; D might be TRBD1 (6 bases). Germline V gene sequence: CDR1 LNHDA, CDR2 SQIVND (reference sequence). Between the trimmed V and J ends, which lost 10 bases and 2 bases, there was a span of 19 bases. The CDR3 is 15 amino acids. The DNA of the CDR3 is TGTGCCACCATGGACAGTATCATAACCACAGATACGCAGTATTTT. This sequence encodes CATMDSIITTDTQYF.